The rows below give T cell receptor beta chains drawn from one sample of a study of blood T cells in healthy people across ages. TCRdb re-derived calls from the 5' RACE reads in MiXCR, one entry per CDR3 protein. This table holds 600,000 to 900,000 distinct CDR3 sequences, 25% to 30% found once. The same data also went into a second study, on T cells of mothers and their children.

Sequencing was performed on blood. The receptors here all came from a boy younger than 18 in good health. CDR3s include the opening cysteine and the closing phenylalanine or tryptophan. A D gene is named only where the DNA matches it firmly. The size field is filled for only some rows; it gives once, few, many or a size class.

abundance: NA
v_gene: TRBV3-1
j_gene: TRBJ2-7
d_gene: NA
CDR3aa: CASSQTLGLYEQYF
CDR3nt: TGTGCCAGCAGCCAAACCCTAGGGCTTTACGAGCAGTACTTC

abundance: NA
v_gene: TRBV12-3/TRBV12-4
j_gene: TRBJ2-5
d_gene: TRBD2
CDR3aa: CASSPTSGGRQTQYF
CDR3nt: TGTGCCAGCAGTCCTACTAGCGGGGGTCGGCAGACCCAGTACTTC

abundance: few
v_gene: TRBV20-1
j_gene: TRBJ1-2
d_gene: NA
CDR3aa: CSAGKGRAPYTF
CDR3nt: TGCAGTGCCGGGAAGGGGCGCGCCCCTTACACCTTC

abundance: few
v_gene: TRBV20-1
j_gene: TRBJ1-1
d_gene: NA
CDR3aa: CSAPGPMNTEAFF
CDR3nt: TGCAGTGCTCCTGGACCAATGAACACTGAAGCTTTCTTT

abundance: once
v_gene: TRBV12-3/TRBV12-4
j_gene: TRBJ2-2
d_gene: NA
CDR3aa: CASSRDTLAGELFF
CDR3nt: TGTGCCAGCAGTCGGGACACCCTGGCCGGGGAGCTGTTTTTT

abundance: NA
v_gene: TRBV6-6
j_gene: TRBJ1-1
d_gene: NA
CDR3aa: CASSYTTKNTEAFF
CDR3nt: TGTGCCAGCAGTTACACAACTAAGAACACTGAAGCTTTCTTT

abundance: NA
v_gene: TRBV4-1
j_gene: TRBJ2-7
d_gene: TRBD1
CDR3aa: CASSQLQGAEYEQYF
CDR3nt: TGCGCCAGCAGCCAGCTACAGGGGGCAGAGTACGAGCAGTACTTC

abundance: few
v_gene: TRBV2
j_gene: TRBJ1-2
d_gene: NA
CDR3aa: CASSDYGYTF
CDR3nt: TGTGCCAGCAGTGATTATGGCTACACCTTC

abundance: few
v_gene: TRBV5-1
j_gene: TRBJ2-5
d_gene: TRBD2
CDR3aa: CASSLFLWRGGFVQETQYF
CDR3nt: TGCGCCAGCAGCTTGTTTCTGTGGCGCGGGGGGTTTGTCCAAGAGACCCAGTACTTC

abundance: NA
v_gene: TRBV10-3
j_gene: TRBJ2-1
d_gene: NA
CDR3aa: CAINGGRDQLGSYNEQFF
CDR3nt: TGTGCCATCAACGGCGGGCGGGACCAGCTCGGGTCCTACAATGAGCAGTTCTTC

abundance: NA
v_gene: TRBV10-3
j_gene: TRBJ2-3
d_gene: NA
CDR3aa: CAISEPRVSDTQYF
CDR3nt: TGTGCCATCAGTGAGCCCCGGGTTTCAGATACGCAGTATTTT

abundance: NA
v_gene: TRBV10-3
j_gene: TRBJ2-3
d_gene: NA
CDR3aa: CAASRGGGTDTQYF
CDR3nt: TGTGCCGCGTCCCGGGGCGGGGGCACAGATACGCAGTATTTT

abundance: NA
v_gene: TRBV27
j_gene: TRBJ2-2
d_gene: TRBD1
CDR3aa: CASSLWGTASGELFF
CDR3nt: TGTGCCAGCAGTTTATGGGGGACAGCATCAGGGGAGCTGTTTTTT

abundance: NA
v_gene: TRBV3-1
j_gene: TRBJ1-1
d_gene: TRBD1
CDR3aa: CASSQDHGTGWGSTEAFF
CDR3nt: TGTGCCAGCAGCCAAGATCACGGGACAGGGTGGGGGAGCACTGAAGCTTTCTTT

abundance: NA
v_gene: TRBV2
j_gene: TRBJ2-5
d_gene: NA
CDR3aa: CASSGRRVQETQYF
CDR3nt: TGTGCCAGCAGTGGCCGGAGGGTACAAGAGACCCAGTACTTC

abundance: NA
v_gene: TRBV29-1
j_gene: TRBJ2-3
d_gene: NA
CDR3aa: CSVERGFGTDTQYF
CDR3nt: TGCAGCGTTGAAAGAGGGTTCGGCACAGATACGCAGTATTTT

abundance: few
v_gene: TRBV10-2
j_gene: TRBJ1-2
d_gene: TRBD1
CDR3aa: CASRGQPGQGANGYTF
CDR3nt: TGCGCCAGTAGAGGTCAACCGGGACAGGGGGCTAATGGCTACACCTTC

abundance: NA
v_gene: TRBV12-3/TRBV12-4
j_gene: TRBJ1-3
d_gene: NA
CDR3aa: CASSLIRGNTIYF
CDR3nt: TGTGCCAGCAGTTTAATACGTGGAAACACCATATATTTT

abundance: NA
v_gene: TRBV20-1
j_gene: TRBJ2-1
d_gene: TRBD2
CDR3aa: CSARALTSGRVNEQFF
CDR3nt: TGCAGTGCTAGAGCTCTGACTAGCGGGAGGGTTAATGAGCAGTTCTTC

abundance: NA
v_gene: TRBV12-5
j_gene: TRBJ2-6
d_gene: NA
CDR3aa: CASGLAPPAGANVLTF
CDR3nt: TGTGCTAGTGGTTTGGCACCTCCTGCTGGGGCCAACGTCCTGACTTTC

abundance: NA
v_gene: TRBV2
j_gene: TRBJ2-2
d_gene: NA
CDR3aa: CASSRTGVTGELFF
CDR3nt: TGTGCCAGCAGTCGGACGGGGGTGACCGGGGAGCTGTTTTTT

abundance: NA
v_gene: TRBV7-3
j_gene: TRBJ2-5
d_gene: NA
CDR3aa: CASSVPPGDQYF
CDR3nt: TGTGCCAGCAGCGTACCCCCTGGGGACCAGTACTTC

abundance: NA
v_gene: TRBV20-1
j_gene: TRBJ2-3
d_gene: TRBD2
CDR3aa: CSAVEGLAGSDTQYF
CDR3nt: TGCAGTGCTGTCGAGGGACTAGCGGGGTCAGATACGCAGTATTTT

abundance: NA
v_gene: TRBV11-2
j_gene: TRBJ2-3
d_gene: TRBD2
CDR3aa: CASSLLAGGPTDTQYF
CDR3nt: TGTGCCAGCAGCCTCCTAGCGGGGGGGCCCACAGATACGCAGTATTTT

abundance: NA
v_gene: TRBV20-1
j_gene: TRBJ2-1
d_gene: TRBD1
CDR3aa: CSAPDRGRRNAEQFF
CDR3nt: TGCAGTGCCCCGGACAGGGGGCGCCGGAATGCTGAGCAGTTCTTC

abundance: NA
v_gene: TRBV28
j_gene: TRBJ2-7
d_gene: TRBD2
CDR3aa: CASSLDEREGQYEQYF
CDR3nt: TGTGCCAGCAGTTTGGATGAGCGGGAGGGGCAGTACGAGCAGTACTTC

abundance: few
v_gene: TRBV27
j_gene: TRBJ1-6
d_gene: NA
CDR3aa: CASSLSATGYSPLHF
CDR3nt: TGTGCCAGCAGTTTATCGGCTACAGGTTATTCACCCCTCCACTTT

abundance: NA
v_gene: TRBV9
j_gene: TRBJ1-2
d_gene: NA
CDR3aa: CASSVGETPYGYTF
CDR3nt: TGTGCCAGCAGCGTAGGCGAGACACCATATGGCTACACCTTC

abundance: NA
v_gene: TRBV19
j_gene: TRBJ2-7
d_gene: NA
CDR3aa: CASSLTGLQYF
CDR3nt: TGTGCCAGTAGTCTAACAGGGCTACAGTACTTC

abundance: NA
v_gene: TRBV7-9
j_gene: TRBJ1-3
d_gene: TRBD1
CDR3aa: CASSRQGDGNTIYF
CDR3nt: TGTGCCAGCAGTCGACAGGGAGACGGAAACACCATATATTTT

abundance: few
v_gene: TRBV7-3
j_gene: TRBJ2-6
d_gene: NA
CDR3aa: CASSFNPGASVLTF
CDR3nt: TGTGCCAGCAGTTTTAATCCTGGGGCCAGCGTCCTGACTTTC

abundance: NA
v_gene: TRBV5-1
j_gene: TRBJ2-7
d_gene: TRBD1
CDR3aa: CASSRTDRPSSYEQYF
CDR3nt: TGCGCCAGCAGTCGGACGGACAGGCCGAGCTCCTACGAGCAGTACTTC

abundance: few
v_gene: TRBV4-2
j_gene: TRBJ1-3
d_gene: TRBD1
CDR3aa: CASSLAGQASGNTIYF
CDR3nt: TGTGCCAGCAGCCTAGCCGGACAGGCCTCTGGAAACACCATATATTTT

abundance: few
v_gene: TRBV20-1
j_gene: TRBJ2-5
d_gene: NA
CDR3aa: CSARSQDGVQETQYF
CDR3nt: TGCAGTGCTAGATCCCAGGACGGAGTTCAAGAGACCCAGTACTTC

abundance: NA
v_gene: TRBV2
j_gene: TRBJ1-1
d_gene: NA
CDR3aa: CASSDGASSPQYSEAFF
CDR3nt: TGTGCCAGCAGTGATGGGGCCTCGAGTCCTCAATATTCTGAAGCTTTCTTT

abundance: NA
v_gene: TRBV3-1
j_gene: TRBJ2-1
d_gene: TRBD2
CDR3aa: CASSQGSSGGAYNEQFF
CDR3nt: TGTGCCAGCAGCCAAGGTTCTAGCGGGGGGGCGTACAATGAGCAGTTCTTC

abundance: few
v_gene: TRBV18
j_gene: TRBJ2-5
d_gene: NA
CDR3aa: CASSPPPGGQETQYF
CDR3nt: TGTGCCAGCTCACCACCCCCCGGGGGCCAAGAGACCCAGTACTTC

abundance: NA
v_gene: TRBV2
j_gene: TRBJ1-6
d_gene: TRBD1
CDR3aa: CASSPDRVSPLHF
CDR3nt: TGTGCCAGCAGCCCGGACAGGGTTTCACCCCTCCACTTT

abundance: NA
v_gene: TRBV28
j_gene: TRBJ2-7
d_gene: TRBD1
CDR3aa: CASSPWTGKAYEQYF
CDR3nt: TGTGCCAGCAGTCCCTGGACAGGGAAAGCCTACGAGCAGTACTTC

abundance: NA
v_gene: TRBV12-3/TRBV12-4
j_gene: TRBJ1-3
d_gene: NA
CDR3aa: CASSFEGSSGKTIYF
CDR3nt: TGTGCCAGCAGTTTTGAGGGGAGCTCTGGAAAGACCATATATTTT

abundance: NA
v_gene: TRBV5-6
j_gene: TRBJ2-2
d_gene: NA
CDR3aa: CASSTHTGELFF
CDR3nt: TGTGCCAGCAGCACCCACACCGGGGAGCTGTTTTTT

abundance: NA
v_gene: TRBV2
j_gene: TRBJ2-2
d_gene: TRBD1
CDR3aa: CASTGQGNPNTGELFF
CDR3nt: TGTGCCAGCACGGGACAGGGGAATCCGAACACCGGGGAGCTGTTTTTT

abundance: few
v_gene: TRBV29-1
j_gene: TRBJ2-3
d_gene: NA
CDR3aa: CSVGRGAVTDTQYF
CDR3nt: TGCAGCGTTGGGCGCGGGGCGGTCACGGATACGCAGTATTTT

abundance: once
v_gene: TRBV20-1
j_gene: TRBJ2-5
d_gene: NA
CDR3aa: CSARNRERETQYF
CDR3nt: TGCAGTGCTAGGAACAGGGAAAGAGAGACCCAGTACTTC

abundance: NA
v_gene: TRBV7-9
j_gene: TRBJ2-3
d_gene: TRBD1
CDR3aa: CASSLGGQGRADTQYF
CDR3nt: TGTGCCAGCAGCTTGGGCGGACAGGGGAGAGCAGATACGCAGTATTTT

abundance: few
v_gene: TRBV11-2
j_gene: TRBJ1-1
d_gene: TRBD1
CDR3aa: CASSLRRRDRVNTEAFF
CDR3nt: TGTGCCAGCAGCTTACGCCGACGAGACAGGGTAAACACTGAAGCTTTCTTT

abundance: few
v_gene: TRBV20-1
j_gene: TRBJ1-1
d_gene: TRBD1
CDR3aa: CSARPHRGRMNTEAFF
CDR3nt: TGCAGTGCTAGACCCCACAGGGGCCGCATGAACACTGAAGCTTTCTTT

abundance: NA
v_gene: TRBV5-5
j_gene: TRBJ1-2
d_gene: TRBD1
CDR3aa: CASSLGIVIRDRLYGYTF
CDR3nt: TGTGCCAGCAGCTTGGGTATTGTTATCAGGGACAGACTCTATGGCTACACCTTC

abundance: NA
v_gene: TRBV4-1
j_gene: TRBJ1-1
d_gene: NA
CDR3aa: CASSQGQNQAFF
CDR3nt: TGCGCCAGCAGCCAAGGACAGAACCAAGCTTTCTTT

abundance: few
v_gene: TRBV5-4
j_gene: TRBJ1-1
d_gene: NA
CDR3aa: CASSHRDIRMNTEAFF
CDR3nt: TGTGCCAGCAGCCACCGGGACATCCGCATGAACACTGAAGCTTTCTTT

abundance: NA
v_gene: TRBV6-4
j_gene: TRBJ2-1
d_gene: NA
CDR3aa: CASSDLLGNNEQFF
CDR3nt: TGTGCCAGCAGTGACTTGTTAGGGAACAATGAGCAGTTCTTC

abundance: NA
v_gene: TRBV20-1
j_gene: TRBJ1-1
d_gene: NA
CDR3aa: CSARGWEGPNTEAFF
CDR3nt: TGCAGTGCTCGGGGGTGGGAGGGGCCGAACACTGAAGCTTTCTTT

abundance: NA
v_gene: TRBV29-1
j_gene: TRBJ2-7
d_gene: NA
CDR3aa: CSVLGSAYEQYF
CDR3nt: TGCAGCGTTCTGGGCAGCGCCTACGAGCAGTACTTC

abundance: few
v_gene: TRBV6-1
j_gene: TRBJ2-7
d_gene: TRBD2
CDR3aa: CASRAGTSGGAYEQYF
CDR3nt: TGTGCCAGCAGAGCCGGGACTAGCGGGGGGGCCTACGAGCAGTACTTC

abundance: few
v_gene: TRBV29-1
j_gene: TRBJ2-1
d_gene: TRBD1
CDR3aa: CSAEQGTSYNEQFF
CDR3nt: TGCAGTGCTGAACAGGGGACCTCCTACAATGAGCAGTTCTTC

abundance: NA
v_gene: TRBV12-5
j_gene: TRBJ1-1
d_gene: NA
CDR3aa: CASGPPGHGIGAEAFF
CDR3nt: TGTGCTAGTGGTCCACCGGGACACGGAATTGGGGCTGAAGCTTTCTTT

abundance: NA
v_gene: TRBV7-9
j_gene: TRBJ2-5
d_gene: NA
CDR3aa: CASSSQVGGTQETQYF
CDR3nt: TGTGCCAGCAGCTCCCAGGTGGGAGGAACCCAAGAGACCCAGTACTTC

abundance: NA
v_gene: TRBV7-2
j_gene: TRBJ2-4
d_gene: NA
CDR3aa: CASTSTRSGQNIQYF
CDR3nt: TGTGCCAGCACCTCAACAAGATCGGGGCAAAACATTCAGTACTTC

abundance: NA
v_gene: TRBV19
j_gene: TRBJ1-6
d_gene: NA
CDR3aa: CASQEGGNSPLHF
CDR3nt: TGTGCCAGCCAGGAGGGGGGTAATTCACCCCTCCACTTT